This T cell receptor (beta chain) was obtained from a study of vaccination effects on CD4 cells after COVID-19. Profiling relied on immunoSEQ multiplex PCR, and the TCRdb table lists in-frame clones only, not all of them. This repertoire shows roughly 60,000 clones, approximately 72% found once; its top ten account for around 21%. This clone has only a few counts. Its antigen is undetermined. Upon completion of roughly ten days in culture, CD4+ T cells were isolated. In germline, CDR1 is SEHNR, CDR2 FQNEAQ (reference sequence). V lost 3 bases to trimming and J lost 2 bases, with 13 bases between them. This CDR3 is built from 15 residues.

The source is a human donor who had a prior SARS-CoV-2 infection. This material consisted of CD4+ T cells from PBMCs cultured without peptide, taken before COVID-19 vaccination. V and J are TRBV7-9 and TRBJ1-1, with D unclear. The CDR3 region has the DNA TGTGCCAGCAGCTTCTCATCTCAGAAAAACACTGAAGCTTTCTTT. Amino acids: CASSFSSQKNTEAFF.